The present entry profiles one TCR beta chain with its context. The antigen is undetermined. The assay was immunoSEQ multiplex PCR, and TCRdb's table has in-frame clones only and misses some. Of under 2,500 clones in the sample, around 18% were seen once. These data are taken from a study of T cells in localized non-small cell lung cancer. V gave up 5 bases and J gave up 4 bases, with 14 bases separating them. Germline V gene sequence: CDR1 KGHSH, CDR2 LQKENI. The length of the CDR3 is 15 residues. Findings and caveats of the study: A higher density of T cells in blood coincided with extended overall survival. Because sequencing included only one region (of the tumor), heterogeneity remains possible.

This specimen consisted of normal lung tissue next to the tumor, obtained before any cancer treatment. The rearrangement uses TRBV18 and TRBJ2-2, with D uncertain. This clonotype was sampled from a male donor older than 55 with stage I non-small cell lung cancer. The DNA of the CDR3 is TGTGCCAGCTCATGGTACGTTGGCGGCACCGGGGAGCTGTTTTTT. Translated, it gives CASSWYVGGTGELFF.